The 29 T cell receptor beta chains listed next were all sequenced from one sample in a study of OX40 agonist ivuxolimab in advanced cancers. Sequenced by immunoSEQ multiplex PCR; TCRdb stores in-frame clones only, minus some. The table lists tens of thousands of clones, about 90% of them singletons. The specimen was CD4+ or CD8+ T cells sorted from blood, collected in a trial of the OX40 agonist ivuxolimab. These receptors were collected from an adult with an advanced solid tumor such as melanoma, head and neck, liver or kidney cancer.

The rearrangement links TRBV18 to TRBJ1-2; D remains unclear. V was shortened by 1 base and J by 0 bases, with 18 bases between the two germline ends. Germline CDR1 KGHSH, CDR2 LQKENI. This CDR3 has 18 amino acids. CDR3 DNA: TGTGCCAGCTCACCACTGGAGGTGAGATCGGTATCTAACTATGGCTACACCTTC. It translates to CASSPLEVRSVSNYGYTF.

V and J are TRBV9 and TRBJ1-1; 9 bases agree with TRBD1. V dropped 3 bases and J dropped 1; count of bases not matched to a gene: 10. CDR3 size: 17 residues. Germline V gives CDR1 SGDLS, CDR2 YYNGEE. CDR3 bases: TGTGCCAGCAGCGGACGCGGGACAGGGACGAAGAACACTGAAGCTTTCTTT. Translated, it gives CASSGRGTGTKNTEAFF. Full variable domain (rest looked up from reference TRBV9 and TRBJ1-1): DSGVTQTPKHLITATGQRVTLRCSPRSGDLSVYWYQQSLDQGLQFLIQYYNGEERAKGNILERFSAQQFPDLHSELNLSSLELGDSALYFCASSGRGTGTKNTEAFFGQGTRLTVV.

A few counts support this clone. The chain couples TRBV9 to TRBJ1-4; TRBD1 matches 8 bases. This CDR3 spans 15 amino acids. The V gene end was trimmed by 3 bases and the J gene end by 6 bases; junction bases not matched to a gene: 7. CDR1 SGDLS and CDR2 YYNGEE come from the germline V gene. The CDR3 sequence: CASSGGQGRDEKLFF. CDR3 DNA: TGTGCCAGCAGCGGCGGACAGGGACGGGATGAAAAACTGTTTTTT.

The chain carries TRBV10-1 and TRBJ2-2, with TRBD1 as a possible D gene (5 bases). V was pared by 5 bases and J by 6 bases, with 10 bases between. Germline V gene sequence: CDR1 WNHNN, CDR2 SYGVQD (reference sequence). The length of the CDR3 is 13 residues. The CDR3 DNA follows: TGCGCCAGCAGTCGCAGGGAATCCGGGGAGCTGTTTTTT. Its protein product is CASSRRESGELFF.

This clone was seen only a few times. J is TRBJ1-1 and V is TRBV19; D may be TRBD1 (5 bases). The germline CDR1 and CDR2 sequences are LNHDA and SQIVND (reference sequence). V lost 6 bases and J 5 bases, leaving 16 bases between the germline ends. The CDR3 length is 14 residues. The CDR3 loop reads CASRKLSGGTEAFF. The CDR3, as DNA: TGTGCCAGTAGGAAGTTGTCGGGGGGGACTGAAGCTTTCTTT.

In this sample, this clone turned up once. CDR3 nucleotide sequence: TGTGCCAGCGCGGGACAGAACACTGAAGCTTTCTTT. Its translation is CASAGQNTEAFF. J is TRBJ1-1 and V is TRBV28, with D perhaps matching TRBD1 (6 bases). CDR1 is MDHEN and CDR2 is SYDVKM in the germline V gene. Trimming took 8 bases from V and 1 from J, leaving 8 bases between them. The CDR3 is made up of 12 amino acids. Together with reference TRBV28 and TRBJ1-1, the CDR3 gives the full variable domain: DVKVTQSSRYLVKRTGEKVFLECVQDMDHENMFWYRQDPGLGLRLIYFSYDVKMKEKGDIPEGYSVSREKKERFSLILESASTNQTSMYLCASAGQNTEAFFGQGTRLTVV.

The J gene is TRBJ1-6, the V gene TRBV14; TRBD1 matches at 10 bases. Germline V gene sequence: CDR1 SGHDN, CDR2 FVKESK. Unmatched junction bases numbered 3, after V lost 4 bases and J lost 6 bases. This CDR3 spans 15 amino acids. The CDR3 DNA follows: TGTGCCAGCAGCCCCCGGACAGGGGGTAATTCACCCCTCCACTTT. Its translation: CASSPRTGGNSPLHF.

This clone occurred a few times. The chain links TRBV5-1 to TRBJ2-1; 11 bases line up with TRBD2. V lost 7 bases to trimming and J lost 5 bases; unmatched junction nucleotides: 5. Germline V gene lookup returns CDR1 SGHRS and CDR2 YFSETQ. This CDR3 region has 14 residues. CDR3 amino acids: CASATSGSHNEQFF. CDR3 bases: TGCGCCAGCGCTACTAGCGGGAGTCACAATGAGCAGTTCTTC.

The chain is built from TRBV7-6 and TRBJ1-3; the D is unclear. V was trimmed by 5 bases and J by 4 bases, leaving 9 bases between them. This CDR3 is built from 13 residues. The germline CDR1 and CDR2 sequences are SGHVS and FNYEAQ. The CDR3 DNA sequence: TGTGCCAGCAGCATAGGACGGGGAAACACCATATATTTT. Its protein product is CASSIGRGNTIYF.

As regards this clone: One end of the junction is discordant with germline, which a read error may explain. J is TRBJ2-3 and V is TRBV10-2; 7 bases are shared with TRBD2. The germline CDR1 and CDR2 sequences are WSHSY and SAAADI. This CDR3 region has 14 residues. The DNA for the CDR3 is TGCACCAGCACTCGCGCGGGAGTAGGTGATACGCAGTATTTT. Protein product: CTSTRAGVGDTQYF.

CDR3 sequence: CASSLTLGGEQYF. CDR3 bases: TGTGCCAGCAGTTTGACCCTGGGGGGAGAGCAGTACTTC. This chain joins TRBV27 and TRBJ2-7, with D perhaps matching TRBD2 (6 bases). The CDR3 covers 13 residues. The V end lost 3 bases, the J end lost 7 bases, and 13 bases lay between the germline ends. Looked up from germline, CDR1 is MNHEY and CDR2 is SMNVEV (reference sequence).

CDR3 bases: TGTGCCAGCAGCGCATTAGCGGGGGGCTCCTACGAGCAGTACTTC. Translation: CASSALAGGSYEQYF. This rearrangement joins TRBV7-8 to TRBJ2-7, with 10 bases identical to TRBD2. V shed 5 bases and J 0 bases; nucleotides not matched to a gene: 4. The CDR3 sequence is 15 residues long. Germline V gene sequence: CDR1 SGHVS, CDR2 FQNEAQ.

The chain joins TRBV18 to TRBJ2-2; D is unresolved. Germline V gives CDR1 KGHSH, CDR2 LQKENI. CDR3 length: 12 amino acids. Deletions cut 3 bases from V and 9 bases from J, with 8 bases between. CDR3 amino acids: CASSPPSRELFF. CDR3 DNA sequence: TGTGCCAGCTCACCCCCCAGTAGGGAGCTGTTTTTT.

This clone appeared once. The V and J genes are TRBV6-5 and TRBJ1-1; 7 bases agree with TRBD1. The CDR3 runs 12 residues. The J segment lost 4 bases and the V segment lost 7 bases, leaving 3 bases of the junction unmatched. Germline values: CDR1 MNHEY, CDR2 SVGAGI. CDR3 in DNA: TGTGCCAGCACCCCAGGGGGCACTGAAGCTTTCTTT. This encodes CASTPGGTEAFF.

A single count supports this clone. The rearrangement joins TRBV2 to TRBJ1-4; a possible D gene is TRBD1 (5 bases). Trimming removed 4 bases at V and 7 bases at J, with 10 bases between. From germline, CDR1 is SNHLY and CDR2 FYNNEI. The length of the CDR3 is 13 residues. The CDR3 DNA sequence: TGTGCCAGCAGTGGAGGTCAGGGTGAAAAACTGTTTTTT. Translating gives CASSGGQGEKLFF.

The chain recombines TRBV10-3 with TRBJ2-3; D is uncertain. Germline-derived CDR1 and CDR2 are ENHRY and SYGVKD. The CDR3 length is 14 residues. Deletions cut 4 bases from V and 1 base from J, with 9 bases between. The CDR3 DNA reads TGTGCCATCAGTGTTGGGGTAGGCACAGATACGCAGTATTTT. This gives the protein CAISVGVGTDTQYF.

The J gene is TRBJ2-7, the V gene TRBV5-4; possibly TRBD2 for D (6 bases). CDR1 and CDR2 from the germline V gene are SGHNT and YYREEE (reference sequence). Trimming removed 7 bases at V and 4 bases at J, with 18 bases between. The CDR3 spans 14 residues. CDR3 region: CASSKASGLYEQYF. The CDR3 coding sequence is TGTGCCAGCTCCAAGGCGTCAGGACTATACGAGCAGTACTTC.

The chain employs TRBV9 and TRBJ1-3, with 7 bases lining up with TRBD1. The germline V gene encodes CDR1 SGDLS and CDR2 YYNGEE. V lost 4 bases, J lost 0 bases, and 10 bases stayed unmatched. This CDR3 comprises 17 residues. The CDR3, as DNA: TGTGCCAGCAGCCCCGGGACAGCTCTTCTCTCTGGAAACACCATATATTTT. Translated: CASSPGTALLSGNTIYF.

The chain joins TRBV11-2 to TRBJ2-7, with D possibly TRBD2 on 5 matching bases. The germline V and J ends were trimmed by 2 bases and 2 bases, with 10 bases remaining between them. Per the germline V gene, CDR1 is SGHAT and CDR2 is FQNNGV. The CDR3 runs 14 residues. CDR3 in amino acids: CASSLRGRPYEQYF. The CDR3, as DNA: TGTGCCAGCAGCTTACGGGGAAGACCCTACGAGCAGTACTTC.

The rearrangement joins TRBV6-1 to TRBJ1-6, with 7 bases lining up with TRBD1. Losses at the gene ends were 4 bases for V and 10 bases for J; bases not matched to a gene: 10. Germline-derived CDR1 and CDR2 are MNHNS and SASEGT. This CDR3 region has 15 residues. CDR3 residues: CASSGRQGTGSPLHF. The CDR3 nucleotides are TGTGCCAGCAGTGGACGACAGGGAACCGGATCACCCCTCCACTTT.

The rearrangement uses TRBV30 and TRBJ1-2; no definite D call. V was clipped by 2 bases and J by 8 bases, with 12 bases between them. The CDR3 spans 12 residues. Germline V gene lookup returns CDR1 GTSNPN and CDR2 SVGIG (reference sequence). The CDR3 sequence is CAWSLRVGGYTF. The CDR3 DNA follows: TGTGCCTGGAGTTTAAGGGTTGGAGGCTACACCTTC.

This clone occurred a few times. The chain recombines TRBV7-3 with TRBJ1-3; weak D call: TRBD1 (6 bases). The CDR3 is 13 amino acids. Trimming shortened V by 5 bases and J by 2 bases, and 7 bases separated the two germline ends. The germline V gene has CDR1 SGHTA and CDR2 FQGTGA. The CDR3 here is CASSRGAGNTIYF. The CDR3 DNA follows: TGTGCCAGCAGCAGGGGGGCTGGAAACACCATATATTTT.

The rearrangement joins TRBV20-1 to TRBJ2-3; D is undetermined. V lost 5 bases to trimming and J lost 5 bases, with 5 bases between them. The germline V gene has CDR1 DFQATT and CDR2 SNEGSKA (reference sequence). The CDR3 totals 10 residues. This CDR3 is CSAARDTQYF. The CDR3 region has the DNA TGCAGTGCTGCTCGAGATACGCAGTATTTT.

The chain is built from TRBV10-3 and TRBJ1-1; possible D gene TRBD1, 6 bases. The CDR3 consists of 15 residues. V was clipped by 4 bases and J by 0 bases, with 12 bases between them. The germline gives CDR1 ENHRY, CDR2 SYGVKD. CDR3 sequence reads: CAISGGRGMNTEAFF. In nucleotides, the CDR3 is TGTGCCATCAGTGGGGGGCGGGGTATGAACACTGAAGCTTTCTTT.

This clone has more than one count but fewer than ten. The CDR3 reads CASSSTGQGSYNEQFF. CDR3 coding DNA: TGTGCCAGCAGCTCAACGGGACAGGGATCCTACAATGAGCAGTTCTTC. V gene TRBV7-9 combines with J gene TRBJ2-1; 9 positions agree with TRBD1. The V segment lost 4 bases and the J segment 1 base; nucleotides outside the gene matches: 5. Per germline, CDR1 SEHNR and CDR2 FQNEAQ (reference sequence). The CDR3 is made up of 16 amino acids.

The chain employs TRBV7-3 and TRBJ1-1; D may be TRBD1 (6 bases). The germline CDR1 and CDR2 sequences are SGHTA and FQGTGA. The length of the CDR3 is 16 residues. V lost 0 bases and J 3 bases, leaving 14 bases between the germline ends. For the CDR3, the DNA is TGTGCCAGCAGCTTAACTGGGGGCACTGGGCACACTGAAGCTTTCTTT. Translating it yields CASSLTGGTGHTEAFF.

The chain links TRBV6-5 to TRBJ1-2; D is uncertain. V lost 4 bases, J lost 3 bases, and 9 bases lay in between. Germline V gene data show CDR1 as MNHEY and CDR2 as SVGAGI. The CDR3 contains 13 residues. CDR3 residues: CASSLKADYGYTF. CDR3 bases: TGTGCCAGCAGTTTAAAGGCTGACTATGGCTACACCTTC.

The CDR3 here is CASGEVLGTEAFF. The CDR3 DNA reads as TGTGCCAGTGGAGAGGTTTTGGGAACTGAAGCTTTCTTT. The chain employs TRBV19 and TRBJ1-1, with unresolved D. Germline CDR1 reads LNHDA; CDR2 reads SQIVND (reference sequence). There are 13 residues in the CDR3. Trimming pared 8 bases from V and 5 bases from J, leaving 15 bases between.

There are many counts of this clone. This chain links TRBV6-6 with TRBJ1-2; D is perhaps TRBD1 (5 bases). Germline V lookup: CDR1 MNHNY, CDR2 SVGAGI (reference sequence). There are 15 residues in the CDR3. Trimming left V 7 bases short and J 8 bases short, with 23 bases between. CDR3 sequence: CASTNPTGTTWGYTF. Written as DNA, the CDR3 is TGTGCCAGCACAAACCCTACCGGGACCACGTGGGGCTACACCTTC.